This is a list of T cell receptor beta chains from one sample in a study of a mutant IDH1 vaccine in newly diagnosed glioma. The assay was immunoSEQ multiplex PCR, and TCRdb's table has in-frame clones only and misses some. The table lists fewer than 100,000 clones, 70% to 90% of them singletons. This specimen consisted of PBMCs, obtained from a glioma patient treated with radiotherapy, temozolomide or both. The origin of the receptors is a woman aged 45-65 years with glioma. Each CDR3 is given with its conserved first and last residue. A D gene is named only where the DNA matches it firmly. Clone size appears in some rows only: once, few, many, or a class for an expanded clone.

DNA	CDR3	J	size	V	D
TGTGCCAGCAGTCAGGGGGGGTTTAACACTGAAGCTTTCTTT	CASSQGGFNTEAFF	TRBJ1-1	NA	TRBV28	TRBD1
TGTGCCAGCAGCCAAGATTGGGCGGGAGGGATCTACGAGCAGTACTTC	CASSQDWAGGIYEQYF	TRBJ2-7	NA	TRBV14	TRBD2
TGCGCCAGCAGCTGGGGGGGACAGGGTAACGAGCAGTACTTC	CASSWGGQGNEQYF	TRBJ2-7	NA	TRBV5-1	TRBD1
TGCGCCAGCAGCTCCGGGACAGGATCCTACGAGCAGTACTTC	CASSSGTGSYEQYF	TRBJ2-7	NA	TRBV5-1	TRBD1
TGTGCCACATTCCGACAGGCCGCTGGCTACACCTTC	CATFRQAAGYTF	TRBJ1-2	NA	TRBV27	NA
TGTGCCTGGAATGAGGGACCGCCGAGCACAGATACGCAGTATTTT	CAWNEGPPSTDTQYF	TRBJ2-3	NA	TRBV30	NA
TGTGCCAGCAGTTCTCTCTCAGGGGGCTTGGGCTATGGCTACACCTTC	CASSSLSGGLGYGYTF	TRBJ1-2	NA	TRBV28	TRBD1
TGTGCCAGCAGTCCCAAGCCGGCCAGGGACACTGAAGCTTTCTTT	CASSPKPARDTEAFF	TRBJ1-1	NA	TRBV6-1	NA
TGTGCCAGCAGTTACTCGAGAGGACCGCTTCAGCCCCAGCATTTT	CASSYSRGPLQPQHF	TRBJ1-5	few	TRBV6-5	NA
TGTGCCAGCAGATGGGGGGCCACTGGAGGCTATGGCTACACCTTC	CASRWGATGGYGYTF	TRBJ1-2	NA	TRBV2	NA
TGCGCCAGCAGCCAAAATGTCATGAACACTGAAGCTTTCTTT	CASSQNVMNTEAFF	TRBJ1-1	NA	TRBV5-1	NA
TGTGCCAGCTGGGGCTACTATGGCTACACCTTC	CASWGYYGYTF	TRBJ1-2	NA	TRBV2	NA
TGTGCCAGCTCACCTGGGGTATGGGCACCCGATAATGAAAAACTGTTTTTT	CASSPGVWAPDNEKLFF	TRBJ1-4	NA	TRBV18	NA
TGTGCCAGCAGCCAAGAACTAGCGGGGCACTCCTACAATGAGCAGTTCTTC	CASSQELAGHSYNEQFF	TRBJ2-1	NA	TRBV14	TRBD2
TGTGCCAGCAGTGCCGGGACTAGCGGGAGGAATGAGCAGTTCTTC	CASSAGTSGRNEQFF	TRBJ2-1	NA	TRBV7-9	TRBD2
TGTGCCAGCAGCGTAGCTGGACAGGGGGCAACCGAGCAGTACTTC	CASSVAGQGATEQYF	TRBJ2-7	NA	TRBV9	TRBD1
TGTGCCAGCAGCGTATTTGTGACGGGAAGTAGCACAGATACGCAGTATTTT	CASSVFVTGSSTDTQYF	TRBJ2-3	NA	TRBV7-2	NA
TGTGCCAGCAGTCCACCTACCTTCTATGGCTACACCTTC	CASSPPTFYGYTF	TRBJ1-2	NA	TRBV28	NA
TGTGCCAGCAGCCCATCCCTAGCGGGAGGAAATCCCTACGAGCAGTACTTC	CASSPSLAGGNPYEQYF	TRBJ2-7	NA	TRBV28	TRBD2
TGTGCCAGCAGCGCGGGGACTAGCAATTCCTACGAGCAGTACTTC	CASSAGTSNSYEQYF	TRBJ2-7	once	TRBV11-2	TRBD2
TGTGCCAGCTCACCATCGGAGGGCGGCCATGGCTACACCTTC	CASSPSEGGHGYTF	TRBJ1-2	NA	TRBV18	NA
TGTGCCAGCAGCGCTAGCGGGAGCAGCGACAATGAGCAGTTCTTC	CASSASGSSDNEQFF	TRBJ2-1	NA	TRBV9	TRBD2
TGCGCCAGCACGCGTCGGGAGCTAGATACGCAGTATTTT	CASTRRELDTQYF	TRBJ2-3	NA	TRBV5-1	NA
TGTGCCAGCAGTTTATACCCTGAACGGAAACTGTTTTTT	CASSLYPERKLFF	TRBJ1-4	NA	TRBV28	NA
TGTGCCAGCAGGCCACCGGGCTCAAGCTCCTACGAGCAGTACTTC	CASRPPGSSSYEQYF	TRBJ2-7	NA	TRBV28	NA
TGTGCCAGCAGTTACACAGGGGGCGAAGCCGGGGAGCTGTTTTTT	CASSYTGGEAGELFF	TRBJ2-2	NA	TRBV6-5	TRBD1
TGTGCCAGCAGTTCCCCGACTACAGGGGCAGGGGAAGCTTTCTTT	CASSSPTTGAGEAFF	TRBJ1-1	NA	TRBV27	TRBD1
TGCGCCAGCAGCTGGACAGGAGGCGGGAGCGGAGGTGAGCAGTTCTTC	CASSWTGGGSGGEQFF	TRBJ2-1	NA	TRBV5-1	NA
TGTGCCAGCAGCTTAGGGTGGGCGACCTGGGATGAGCAGTTCTTC	CASSLGWATWDEQFF	TRBJ2-1	few	TRBV7-9	NA
TGCGCCAGCAGCTTGGGAGGGGCAGGTCAGCCCCAGCATTTT	CASSLGGAGQPQHF	TRBJ1-5	NA	TRBV5-1	NA
TGTGCCAGCTCACCACCTTCCGGGGGTGTCCGACAGCCCCAGCATTTT	CASSPPSGGVRQPQHF	TRBJ1-5	few	TRBV18	NA
TGTGCCAGCAGCTTAAGGGGACAGGGGACAGATACGCAGTATTTT	CASSLRGQGTDTQYF	TRBJ2-3	once	TRBV7-3	TRBD1
TGTGCCAGTAGGGACACGGGACAGGGACACAATCAGCCCCAGCATTTT	CASRDTGQGHNQPQHF	TRBJ1-5	NA	TRBV19	TRBD1
TGTGCCAGCAGAGAGACAGGGGCACGCTACGAGCAGTACTTC	CASRETGARYEQYF	TRBJ2-7	NA	TRBV28	TRBD1
TGTGCCAGCAGCCAAGGGGCTAGCGAGTCCTACGAGCAGTACTTC	CASSQGASESYEQYF	TRBJ2-7	NA	TRBV4-2	NA
TGTGCCACCTACAGGGATTCGCCTGGGGCCAACGTCCTGACTTTC	CATYRDSPGANVLTF	TRBJ2-6	once	TRBV28	NA
TGTGCCAGCAGCTTACAGGACCGATCAAATTCACCCCTCCACTTT	CASSLQDRSNSPLHF	TRBJ1-6	NA	TRBV7-3	NA
TGTGCTAGTGGTTTATCAGGGGGCACTGAAGCTTTCTTT	CASGLSGGTEAFF	TRBJ1-1	once	TRBV12-5	TRBD1
TGTGCCAGCAGCTTTGTCCGTTCACCCCTCCACTTT	CASSFVRSPLHF	TRBJ1-6	NA	TRBV5-6	NA
TGTGCCAGCAGCGGAACCCCAGGGGGCAATAATTCACCCCTCCACTTT	CASSGTPGGNNSPLHF	TRBJ1-6	NA	TRBV9	TRBD1
TGTGCCAGCAGCGGAGCATGGGATCAGCCCCAGCATTTT	CASSGAWDQPQHF	TRBJ1-5	NA	TRBV7-9	NA
TGTGCCAGCAGCTCCGGGACTAGTTATTCGTATGAGCAGTTCTTC	CASSSGTSYSYEQFF	TRBJ2-1	NA	TRBV11-3	TRBD2
TGTGCGTCGACAGGGGGCTCCTACAATGAGCAGTTCTTC	CASTGGSYNEQFF	TRBJ2-1	NA	TRBV15	TRBD1
TGTGCCAGCAGTCCCGGGACTAGCGGCCACTACGAGCAGTACTTC	CASSPGTSGHYEQYF	TRBJ2-7	NA	TRBV28	TRBD2
TGTGCCAGCAGCCTGCCCCGGAGGGCATACGAGCAGTACTTC	CASSLPRRAYEQYF	TRBJ2-7	NA	TRBV11-2	NA
TGTGCCAGCAGCTTGGCTAGCGGGACCTACGAGCAGTACTTC	CASSLASGTYEQYF	TRBJ2-7	NA	TRBV7-9	TRBD2
TGCAGCGGTGATGGGGGACTCGGGCAGTTCTTC	CSGDGGLGQFF	TRBJ2-1	NA	TRBV29-1	NA
TGCGCCAGCAGCGCCGGGACAGGGGGTGAAGGCTACACCTTC	CASSAGTGGEGYTF	TRBJ1-2	NA	TRBV5-1	TRBD1
TGCGCCAGCAGCCAACCTAGGGGGCGCATCTATGGCTACACCTTC	CASSQPRGRIYGYTF	TRBJ1-2	NA	TRBV4-1	TRBD1
TGCGCCAGCAGCCAAGGGGGGGGGTCCGGTCAGCCCCAGCATTTT	CASSQGGGSGQPQHF	TRBJ1-5	NA	TRBV4-1	NA
TGTGCCAGCAGTTACTCACCCACCTACGAGCAGTACTTC	CASSYSPTYEQYF	TRBJ2-7	once	TRBV6-6	NA
TGTGCCAGCAGCTTAGTAGCGGGAGGTGCAGAGACCCAGTACTTC	CASSLVAGGAETQYF	TRBJ2-5	NA	TRBV5-4	TRBD2
TGTGCCAGCAGCTTAGATGGTGGTCCACTGGGCGAGCAGTACTTC	CASSLDGGPLGEQYF	TRBJ2-7	once	TRBV11-2	NA